The 29 T cell receptor beta chains reported below all come from one sample, sequenced in a study of blood T cell repertoires in COVID-19. Profiled with immunoSEQ multiplex PCR; TCRdb holds only in-frame clones, not every one. The sample contains roughly 200,000 clones, approximately 90% of which appear only once. The specimen sequenced was peripheral blood. These receptor sequences come from a woman aged 18-29 years who had recovered from COVID-19.

This clone appeared once. The chain recombines TRBV6-5 with TRBJ1-4, with D possibly matching TRBD1 (6 bases). This CDR3 has 15 amino acids. CDR1 is MNHEY and CDR2 is SVGAGI in the germline V gene. The V end was cut by 0 bases, the J end by 8 bases, with 13 bases between. CDR3 bases: TGTGCCAGCAGTTACTCAACAACCACAGGGGAAAAACTGTTTTTT. This encodes CASSYSTTTGEKLFF.

The chain joins TRBV19 to TRBJ1-6; D is unresolved. Germline-derived CDR1 and CDR2 are LNHDA and SQIVND (reference sequence). V lost 3 bases to trimming and J lost 8 bases, with 14 bases between them. This CDR3 has 15 amino acids. The CDR3 loop reads CASSIAANGDSPLHF. For the CDR3, the DNA is TGTGCCAGTAGTATTGCGGCTAACGGGGATTCACCCCTCCACTTT.

This CDR3 reads CASSLPRQGNTIYF. The DNA of the CDR3 is TGTGCCAGCAGCTTACCCCGACAGGGAAACACCATATATTTT. The chain combines TRBV7-9 with TRBJ1-3; possibly TRBD1 for D (5 bases). The CDR3 is 14 residues long. Germline loops: CDR1 SEHNR, CDR2 FQNEAQ (reference sequence). V lost 2 bases and J 4 bases, leaving 9 bases between the germline ends. The entire variable domain, with the rest obtained from reference TRBV7-9 and TRBJ1-3, is as follows: DTGVSQNPRHKITKRGQNVTFRCDPISEHNRLYWYRQTLGQGPEFLTYFQNEAQLEKSRLLSDRFSAERPKGSFSTLEIQRTEQGDSAMYLCASSLPRQGNTIYFGEGSWLTVV.

This clone showed up just a few times. This chain uses TRBV21-1 with TRBJ2-7; the DNA was not used to check the table's D call, TRBD2. TRBV21-1 is described as a pseudogene. The CDR3 sequence is 12 residues long. The DNA of the CDR3 is TGTGCCAGCAGCAAGCGGGTCTACGAGCAGTACTTC. This codes for CASSKRVYEQYF.

DNA of the CDR3: TGTGCTTCAAACCGGGCTAGCGGGAGTAAGGAGCTGTTTTTT. Amino acid sequence: CASNRASGSKELFF. The rearrangement uses TRBV5-4 and TRBJ2-2; 10 bases agree with TRBD2. The CDR3 consists of 14 residues. Germline lookup yields CDR1 SGHNT and CDR2 YYREEE (reference sequence).

This chain uses TRBV4-3 with TRBJ2-1; TRBD2 matches at 8 bases. This CDR3 comprises 16 residues. CDR1 and CDR2 from the germline V gene are LGHNA and YSLEER. With 5 bases clipped from V and 4 bases from J, the junction kept 10 bases outside the gene matches. In DNA form, the CDR3 reads TGCGCCAGCAGCGCCTTTATCGGCGGGAGGTACAATGAGCAGTTCTTC. Protein product: CASSAFIGGRYNEQFF.

As for this clone: The sample carries other DNA sequences with the same CDR3. The rearrangement links TRBV2 to TRBJ1-5, with TRBD1 as a possible D gene (5 bases). This CDR3 is built from 15 residues. CDR1 SNHLY and CDR2 FYNNEI come from the germline V gene. Trimming pared 7 bases from V and 4 bases from J, leaving 17 bases between. This CDR3 reads CASTDRGVGNQPQHF. CDR3 coding DNA: TGTGCCAGCACCGACCGGGGGGTAGGGAATCAGCCCCAGCATTTT.

This chain's CDR3 is CASTRSSGYHNEQFF. The CDR3 nucleotides read TGTGCCAGCACCAGATCTAGCGGGTACCACAATGAGCAGTTCTTC. The chain combines TRBV5-5 with TRBJ2-1; TRBD2 matches 8 bases. The CDR3 contains 15 residues. The trim removed 6 bases at V and 5 bases at J, leaving 10 bases unmatched. Germline V gene sequence: CDR1 SGHKS, CDR2 YYEKEE (reference sequence).

The chain uses TRBV4-1 and TRBJ2-1, with TRBD2 matching 9 bases. CDR3 length: 15 amino acids. Trimming took 1 base from V and 6 from J; bases not matched to a gene: 4. From germline, CDR1 is MGHRA and CDR2 YSYEKL. The CDR3 coding sequence is TGCGCCAGCAGCCAAGCTGGGACTAGCCTCAATGAGCAGTTCTTC. Translated, it gives CASSQAGTSLNEQFF.

V is TRBV3-1 (or the pseudogene TRBV3-2) and J is TRBJ2-1; D might be TRBD2 (6 bases). V shed 5 bases and J shed 5 bases, with 16 bases lying between them. The CDR3 totals 15 residues. Germline loops: CDR1 LGHDT, CDR2 YNNKEL (reference sequence). The CDR3 protein is CASSSTSFIHNEQFF. Written as DNA, the CDR3 is TGTGCCAGCAGCTCAACTAGCTTCATCCACAATGAGCAGTTCTTC.

This chain joins TRBV7-9 and TRBJ2-2, with D possibly matching TRBD1 (6 bases). This CDR3 has 15 residues. The ends were cut back, 4 bases at V and 0 bases at J, with 9 bases in the middle. Germline V gene data show CDR1 as SEHNR and CDR2 as FQNEAQ (reference sequence). In DNA form, the CDR3 reads TGTGCCAGCAGCTCCACAGGGACGAACACCGGGGAGCTGTTTTTT. Translated: CASSSTGTNTGELFF. The full variable domain, its missing parts supplied by reference TRBV7-9 and TRBJ2-2, is DTGVSQNPRHKITKRGQNVTFRCDPISEHNRLYWYRQTLGQGPEFLTYFQNEAQLEKSRLLSDRFSAERPKGSFSTLEIQRTEQGDSAMYLCASSSTGTNTGELFFGEGSRLTVL.

CDR3 sequence (DNA): TGTGCCAGCAGCCACCCCTATAGGACAGCCCACTATGGCTACACCTTC. This gives the protein CASSHPYRTAHYGYTF. This sequence joins TRBV9 and TRBJ1-2; tentative D call: TRBD1 (6 bases). Germline lookup yields CDR1 SGDLS and CDR2 YYNGEE. Trimming removed 4 bases at V and 3 bases at J, with 19 bases between. This CDR3 is 16 amino acids long.

This chain connects TRBV4-1 to TRBJ2-1; 11 bases are shared with TRBD2. This CDR3 is 17 amino acids long. Germline values: CDR1 MGHRA, CDR2 YSYEKL. The ends lost 3 bases at V and 0 bases at J; junction bases unmatched: 4. CDR3: CASSQVTSGDSYNEQFF. In DNA, the CDR3 is TGCGCCAGCAGCCAGGTGACTAGCGGGGACTCCTACAATGAGCAGTTCTTC.

The chain is built from TRBV11-2 and TRBJ2-1; 7 nucleotides line up with TRBD2. The V and J ends lost 7 bases and 2 bases, in that order; junction bases with no gene match: 5. CDR1 and CDR2 (germline): SGHAT, FQNNGV. CDR3 length: 14 amino acids. CDR3 bases: TGTGCCAGCATCGTTGGGGGGGCCTACAATGAGCAGTTCTTC. It specifies CASIVGGAYNEQFF.

J is TRBJ1-1 and V is TRBV7-3; 7 bases are a match to TRBD1. The CDR3 is made up of 14 amino acids. The junction had 4 bases not matched to a gene; V was cut back by 6 bases and J by 0 bases. Germline CDR1 is SGHTA and CDR2 is FQGTGA. DNA of the CDR3: TGTGCCAGCAGTAAGGGACAGTTGAACACTGAAGCTTTCTTT. This sequence encodes CASSKGQLNTEAFF.

The chain uses TRBV13 and TRBJ1-1, with a weak D call TRBD1 (6 bases). The CDR3 extends over 14 amino acids. Trimming shortened V by 4 bases and J by 1 base, and 10 bases separated the two germline ends. The germline V gene has CDR1 PRHDT and CDR2 FYEKMQ (reference sequence). The CDR3 sequence: CASSSQGQNTEAFF. The CDR3 bases are TGTGCCAGCAGCTCCCAGGGGCAGAACACTGAAGCTTTCTTT.

This chain connects TRBV11-2 to TRBJ1-2, with D perhaps TRBD1 (5 bases). The CDR3 is 13 amino acids. The V gene's germline CDR1 is SGHAT and CDR2 FQNNGV. V was shortened by 10 bases and J by 1 base, with 13 bases between the two germline ends. The CDR3 sequence is CATTEGRNYGYTF. The DNA for the CDR3 is TGTGCCACCACGGAGGGGCGTAACTATGGCTACACCTTC.

The rearrangement uses TRBV4-3 and TRBJ2-5, with 13 bases aligning to TRBD2. From germline, CDR1 is LGHNA and CDR2 YSLEER. The CDR3 covers 18 residues. V gave up 1 base and J gave up 2 bases; unmatched junction bases: 7. The CDR3 DNA is TGCGCCAGCAGCCAAGGCTCGGGACTAGCGGGAAAACAAGAGACCCAGTACTTC. The encoded protein is CASSQGSGLAGKQETQYF.

The genes are TRBV7-9 and TRBJ2-2, with TRBD1 matching 7 bases. V dropped 5 bases and J dropped 6; count of bases not matched to a gene: 3. CDR1 SEHNR and CDR2 FQNEAQ come from the germline V gene (reference sequence). CDR3 size: 13 residues. CDR3 nucleotides: TGTGCCAGCAGCCAGCAGGGGGCCGGGGAGCTGTTTTTT. As protein: CASSQQGAGELFF.

The chain combines TRBV28 with TRBJ1-2, with D possibly TRBD1 on 6 matching bases. This CDR3 comprises 12 residues. Trimming took off 3 bases at V and 12 bases at J, with 14 bases between the two ends. Germline V gene data show CDR1 as MDHEN and CDR2 as SYDVKM. The DNA for the CDR3 is TGTGCCAGCAGTTTCAGGCGGGGGCGCCACACCTTC. Translating it yields CASSFRRGRHTF.

This clone has just a few counts. The CDR3 loop reads CASSVDARSGSYEQYF. The CDR3 nucleotides read TGTGCCAGCAGCGTAGATGCCCGGAGCGGGAGTTACGAGCAGTACTTC. The rearrangement uses TRBV9 and TRBJ2-7; 8 nucleotides line up with TRBD2. J lost 4 bases, V lost 0 bases, and 9 bases had no gene match. The CDR3 is made up of 16 amino acids. Germline V gene lookup returns CDR1 SGDLS and CDR2 YYNGEE.

The V and J genes are TRBV4-3 and TRBJ2-1, with 8 bases aligning to TRBD2. V lost 4 bases to trimming and J lost 2 bases; unmatched junction nucleotides: 7. The germline V gene encodes CDR1 LGHNA and CDR2 YSLEER. This CDR3 has 16 amino acids. The CDR3 here is CASSPAGVVTYNEQFF. As DNA, the CDR3 is TGCGCCAGCAGCCCAGCGGGAGTTGTGACCTACAATGAGCAGTTCTTC.

The genes are TRBV2 and TRBJ2-3; 10 bases match TRBD2. The CDR3 runs 19 residues. Germline V gene lookup returns CDR1 SNHLY and CDR2 FYNNEI. V was clipped by 0 bases and J by 3 bases; unmatched bases: 12. In DNA, the CDR3 is TGTGCCAGCAGTGAAGCGCTTTTTTATGCTAGCGGGAGTACAGATACGCAGTATTTT. Its translation: CASSEALFYASGSTDTQYF.

The CDR3 region has the DNA TGTGCCAGCAGCGTAGTGGCAGGGGGTTTCTACGAGCAGTACTTC. As protein: CASSVVAGGFYEQYF. The V call is TRBV9, the J call TRBJ2-7; TRBD1 agrees at 7 bases. The CDR3 consists of 15 residues. The germline V gene encodes CDR1 SGDLS and CDR2 YYNGEE. The V segment lost 0 bases and the J segment 3 bases; nucleotides outside the gene matches: 6. The variable domain in full, with the rest retrieved from reference TRBV9 and TRBJ2-7, is DSGVTQTPKHLITATGQRVTLRCSPRSGDLSVYWYQQSLDQGLQFLIQYYNGEERAKGNILERFSAQQFPDLHSELNLSSLELGDSALYFCASSVVAGGFYEQYFGPGTRLTVT.

The chain joins TRBV3-1 (or the pseudogene TRBV3-2) to TRBJ2-5, with D possibly matching TRBD2 (6 bases). Germline V CDR1 and CDR2: LGHDT, YNNKEL (reference sequence). V lost 0 bases to trimming and J lost 10 bases, with 18 bases between them. The length of the CDR3 is 15 residues. The DNA for the CDR3 is TGTGCCAGCAGCCAAGAGCCACTCCGGAAGGAGGGCCAGTACTTC. Translation: CASSQEPLRKEGQYF.

The chain uses TRBV6-5 and TRBJ2-2; 7 positions match TRBD1. Germline V gene sequence: CDR1 MNHEY, CDR2 SVGAGI. Trimming cost V 10 bases and J 6 bases; bases outside gene matches: 14. CDR3 size: 15 residues. The CDR3 DNA sequence: TGTGCCACCATCCGGACAGGCGACACCGCCGGGGAGCTGTTTTTT. Translated, it gives CATIRTGDTAGELFF.

The rearrangement joins TRBV19 to TRBJ2-1, with 8 bases identical to TRBD1. Germline CDR1 reads LNHDA; CDR2 reads SQIVND (reference sequence). V dropped 3 bases and J dropped 5; count of bases not matched to a gene: 6. The CDR3 length is 15 residues. CDR3 DNA: TGTGCCAGTAGTATCGGACAGGGTCTAAACAATGAGCAGTTCTTC. Protein: CASSIGQGLNNEQFF.

V usage is TRBV4-3 and J usage is TRBJ2-7, with 10 bases identical to TRBD2. The J segment lost 2 bases and the V segment lost 4 bases, leaving 5 bases of the junction unmatched. CDR3 length: 15 residues. Germline values: CDR1 LGHNA, CDR2 YSLEER. CDR3 sequence: CASSPGLAPTYEQYF. The DNA of the CDR3 is TGCGCCAGCAGCCCGGGACTAGCGCCAACCTACGAGCAGTACTTC.

The chain uses TRBV29-1 and TRBJ2-7; 12 bases fit TRBD2. The CDR3 loop spans 18 amino acids. Germline V gene lookup returns CDR1 SQVTM and CDR2 ANQGSEA. J was trimmed by 5 bases and V by 5 bases; bases with no gene match: 19. The CDR3 DNA reads as TGCAGCGTTCGGACTAGCGGGAACGAGAGGGGGTGGATCGACGAGCAGTACTTC. Protein product: CSVRTSGNERGWIDEQYF.